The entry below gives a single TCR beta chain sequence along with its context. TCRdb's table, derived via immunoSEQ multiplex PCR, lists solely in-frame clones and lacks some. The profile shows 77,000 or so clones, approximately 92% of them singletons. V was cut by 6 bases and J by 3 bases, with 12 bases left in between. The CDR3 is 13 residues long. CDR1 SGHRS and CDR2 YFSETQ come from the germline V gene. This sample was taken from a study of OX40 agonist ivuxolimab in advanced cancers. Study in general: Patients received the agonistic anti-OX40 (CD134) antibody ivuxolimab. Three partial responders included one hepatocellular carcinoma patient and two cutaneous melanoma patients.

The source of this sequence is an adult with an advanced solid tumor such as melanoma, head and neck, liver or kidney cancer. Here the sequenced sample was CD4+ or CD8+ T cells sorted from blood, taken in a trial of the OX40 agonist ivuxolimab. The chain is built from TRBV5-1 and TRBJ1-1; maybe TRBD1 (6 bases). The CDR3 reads CASTLEGDTEAFF. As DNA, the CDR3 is TGCGCCAGCACTCTGGAGGGGGACACTGAAGCTTTCTTT.